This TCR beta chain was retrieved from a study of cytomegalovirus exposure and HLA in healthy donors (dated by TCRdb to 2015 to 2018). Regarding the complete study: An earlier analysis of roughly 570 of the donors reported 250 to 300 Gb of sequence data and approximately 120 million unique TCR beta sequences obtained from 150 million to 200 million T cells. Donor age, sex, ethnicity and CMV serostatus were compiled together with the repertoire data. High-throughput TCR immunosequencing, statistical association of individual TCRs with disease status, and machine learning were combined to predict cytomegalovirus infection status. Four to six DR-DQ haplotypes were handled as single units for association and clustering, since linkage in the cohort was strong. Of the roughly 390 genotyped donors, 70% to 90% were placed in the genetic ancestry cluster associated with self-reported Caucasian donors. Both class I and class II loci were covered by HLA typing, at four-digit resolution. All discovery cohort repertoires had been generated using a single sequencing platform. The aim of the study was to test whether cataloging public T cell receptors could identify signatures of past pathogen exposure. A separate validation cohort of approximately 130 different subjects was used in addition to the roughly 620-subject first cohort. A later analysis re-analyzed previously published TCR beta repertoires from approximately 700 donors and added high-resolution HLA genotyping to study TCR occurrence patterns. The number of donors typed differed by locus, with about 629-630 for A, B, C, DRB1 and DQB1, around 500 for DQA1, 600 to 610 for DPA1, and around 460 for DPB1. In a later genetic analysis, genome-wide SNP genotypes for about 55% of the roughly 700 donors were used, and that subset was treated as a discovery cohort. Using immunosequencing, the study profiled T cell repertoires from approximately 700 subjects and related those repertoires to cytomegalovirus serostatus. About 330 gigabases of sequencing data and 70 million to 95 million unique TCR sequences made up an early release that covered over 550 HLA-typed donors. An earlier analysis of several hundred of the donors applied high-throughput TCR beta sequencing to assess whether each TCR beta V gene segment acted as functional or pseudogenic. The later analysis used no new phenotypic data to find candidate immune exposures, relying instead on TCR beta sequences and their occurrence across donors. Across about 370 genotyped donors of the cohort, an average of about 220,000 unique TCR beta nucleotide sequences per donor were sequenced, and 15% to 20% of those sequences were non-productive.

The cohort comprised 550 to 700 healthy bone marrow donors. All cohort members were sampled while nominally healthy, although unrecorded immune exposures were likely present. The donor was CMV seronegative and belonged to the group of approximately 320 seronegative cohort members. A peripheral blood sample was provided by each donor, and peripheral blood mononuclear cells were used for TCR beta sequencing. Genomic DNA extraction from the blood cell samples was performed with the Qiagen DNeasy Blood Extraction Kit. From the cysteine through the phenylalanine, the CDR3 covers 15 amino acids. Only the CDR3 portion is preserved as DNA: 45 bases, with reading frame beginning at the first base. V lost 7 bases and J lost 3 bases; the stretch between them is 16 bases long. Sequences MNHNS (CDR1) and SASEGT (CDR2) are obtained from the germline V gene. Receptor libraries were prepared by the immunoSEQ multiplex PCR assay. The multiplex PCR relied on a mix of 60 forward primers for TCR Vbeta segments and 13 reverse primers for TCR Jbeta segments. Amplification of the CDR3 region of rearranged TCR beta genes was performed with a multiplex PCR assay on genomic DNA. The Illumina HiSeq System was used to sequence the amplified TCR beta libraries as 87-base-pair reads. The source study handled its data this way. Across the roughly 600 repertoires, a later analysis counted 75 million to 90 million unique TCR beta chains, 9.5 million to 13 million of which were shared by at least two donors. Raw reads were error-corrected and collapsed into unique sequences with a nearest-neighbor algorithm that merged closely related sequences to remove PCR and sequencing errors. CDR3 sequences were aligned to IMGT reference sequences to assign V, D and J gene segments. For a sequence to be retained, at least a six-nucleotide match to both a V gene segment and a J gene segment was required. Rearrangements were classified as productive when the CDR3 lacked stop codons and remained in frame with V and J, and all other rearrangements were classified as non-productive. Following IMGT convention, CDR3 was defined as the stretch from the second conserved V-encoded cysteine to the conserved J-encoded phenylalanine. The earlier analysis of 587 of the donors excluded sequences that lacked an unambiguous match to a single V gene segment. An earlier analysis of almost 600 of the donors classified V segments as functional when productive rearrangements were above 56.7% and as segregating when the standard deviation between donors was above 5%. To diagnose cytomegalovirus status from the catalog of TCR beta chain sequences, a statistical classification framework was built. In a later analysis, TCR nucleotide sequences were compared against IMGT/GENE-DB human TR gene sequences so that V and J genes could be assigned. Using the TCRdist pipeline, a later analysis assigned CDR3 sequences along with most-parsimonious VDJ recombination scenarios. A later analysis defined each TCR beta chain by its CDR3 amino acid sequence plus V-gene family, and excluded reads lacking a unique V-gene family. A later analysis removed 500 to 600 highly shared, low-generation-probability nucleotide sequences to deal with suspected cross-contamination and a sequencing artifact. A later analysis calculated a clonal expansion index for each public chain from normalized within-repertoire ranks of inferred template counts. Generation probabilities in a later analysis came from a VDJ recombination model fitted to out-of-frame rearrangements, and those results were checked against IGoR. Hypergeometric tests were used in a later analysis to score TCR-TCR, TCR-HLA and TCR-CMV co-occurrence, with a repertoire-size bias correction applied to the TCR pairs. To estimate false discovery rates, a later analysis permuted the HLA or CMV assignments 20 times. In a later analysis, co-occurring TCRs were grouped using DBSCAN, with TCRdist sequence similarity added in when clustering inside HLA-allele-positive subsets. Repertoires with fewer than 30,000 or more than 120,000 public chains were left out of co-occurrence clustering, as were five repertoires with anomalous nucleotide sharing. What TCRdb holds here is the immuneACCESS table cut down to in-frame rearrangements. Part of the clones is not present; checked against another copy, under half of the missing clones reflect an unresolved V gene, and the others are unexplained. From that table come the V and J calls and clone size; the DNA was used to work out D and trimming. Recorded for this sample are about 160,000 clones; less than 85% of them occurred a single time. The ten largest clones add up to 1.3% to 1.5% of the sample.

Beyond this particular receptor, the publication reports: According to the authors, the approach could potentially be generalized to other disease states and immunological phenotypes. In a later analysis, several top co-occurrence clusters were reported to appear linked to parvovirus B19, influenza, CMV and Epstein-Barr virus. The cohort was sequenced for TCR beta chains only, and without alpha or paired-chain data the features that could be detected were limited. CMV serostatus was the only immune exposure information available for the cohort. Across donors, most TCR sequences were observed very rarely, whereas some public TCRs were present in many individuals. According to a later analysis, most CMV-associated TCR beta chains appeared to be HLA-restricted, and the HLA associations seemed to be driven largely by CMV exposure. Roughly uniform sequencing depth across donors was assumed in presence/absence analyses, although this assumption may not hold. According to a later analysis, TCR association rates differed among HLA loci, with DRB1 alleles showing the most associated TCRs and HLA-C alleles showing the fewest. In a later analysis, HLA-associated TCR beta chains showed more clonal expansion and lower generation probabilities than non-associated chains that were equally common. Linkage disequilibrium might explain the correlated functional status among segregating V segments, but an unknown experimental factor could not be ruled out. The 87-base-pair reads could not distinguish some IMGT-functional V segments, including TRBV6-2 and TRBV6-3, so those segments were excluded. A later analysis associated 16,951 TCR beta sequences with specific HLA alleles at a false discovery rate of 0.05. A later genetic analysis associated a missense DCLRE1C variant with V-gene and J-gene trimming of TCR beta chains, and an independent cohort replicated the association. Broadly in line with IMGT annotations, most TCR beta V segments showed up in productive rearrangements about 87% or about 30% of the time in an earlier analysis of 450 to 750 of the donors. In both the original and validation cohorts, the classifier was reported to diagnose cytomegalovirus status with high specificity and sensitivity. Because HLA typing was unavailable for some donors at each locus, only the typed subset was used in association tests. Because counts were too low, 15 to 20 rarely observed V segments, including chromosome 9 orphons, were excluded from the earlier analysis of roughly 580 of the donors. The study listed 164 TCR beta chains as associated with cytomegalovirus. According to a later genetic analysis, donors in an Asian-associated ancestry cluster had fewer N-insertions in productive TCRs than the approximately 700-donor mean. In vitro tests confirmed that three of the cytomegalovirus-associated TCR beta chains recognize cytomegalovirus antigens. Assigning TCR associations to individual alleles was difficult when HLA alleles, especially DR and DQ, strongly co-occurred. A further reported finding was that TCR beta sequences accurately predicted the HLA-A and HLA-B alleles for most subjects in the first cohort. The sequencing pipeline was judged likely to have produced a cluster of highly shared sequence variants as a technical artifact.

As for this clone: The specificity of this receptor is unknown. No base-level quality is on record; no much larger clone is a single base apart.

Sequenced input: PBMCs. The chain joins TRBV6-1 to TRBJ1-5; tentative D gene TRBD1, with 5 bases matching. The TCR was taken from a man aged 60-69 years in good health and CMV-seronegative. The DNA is TGTGCCAGCAAAACTTTCACAGGCGTCAATCAGCCCCAGCATTTT. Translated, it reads CASKTFTGVNQPQHF.